This T cell receptor beta chain stems from a study of T cell responses to AZD1222 COVID-19 vaccine. TCRdb's table, derived via immunoSEQ multiplex PCR, lists solely in-frame clones and lacks some. The sample includes 200,000 to 300,000 clones, approximately 93% seen only once; the top ten take less than 0.6%. Specimen: peripheral blood, collected on day 0 of AZD1222 vaccination. The receptor comes from an adult in good health.

The CDR3 DNA reads as TGTGCCACCAAGAGGGTAGCGGGTAACAATGAGCAGTTCTTC. Protein: CATKRVAGNNEQFF. The V and J genes are TRBV19 and TRBJ2-1; 7 bases align to TRBD2. The CDR3 sequence is 14 residues long. Germline CDR1 and CDR2: LNHDA and SQIVND (reference sequence). With V trimmed by 10 bases and J by 5 bases, 11 bases remained unmatched. Filled out from reference TRBV19 and TRBJ2-1, the complete variable domain reads DGGITQSPKYLFRKEGQNVTLSCEQNLNHDAMYWYRQDPGQGLRLIYYSQIVNDFQKGDIAEGYSVSREKKESFPLTVTSAQKNPTAFYLCATKRVAGNNEQFFGPGTRLTVL.